This entry is about one TCR beta chain. This CDR3 region has 15 residues. Per the germline V gene, CDR1 is MNHNS and CDR2 is SASEGT. V was trimmed by 4 bases and J by 2 bases, leaving 15 bases between them. Method: immunoSEQ multiplex PCR; TCRdb's copy keeps in-frame clones and lacks some. The sample yields around 80,000 clones, 94% seen once. This entry comes from a study of technical replicates of blood from a few donors. The sample taken for sequencing was T cells isolated from PBMCs. The source is a human donor in good health. The chain carries TRBV6-1 and TRBJ2-7; TRBD2 is a possible D gene (5 bases). Here the CDR3 reads CASSGFRLAPYEQYF. DNA for the CDR3: TGTGCCAGCAGTGGATTTCGGCTAGCCCCCTACGAGCAGTACTTC.